This TCR beta chain originates from a study of cytomegalovirus exposure and HLA in healthy donors (dated by TCRdb to 2017 to 2019). Broadly, across the study: An earlier analysis of more than 550 of the donors reported approximately 260 Gb of sequence data and 95 million to 140 million unique TCR beta sequences obtained from about 200 million T cells. An early release that covered more than 550 HLA-typed donors contained approximately 300 gigabases of sequencing data and tens of millions of unique TCR sequences. The genetic ancestry cluster associated with self-reported Caucasian donors included 81% of the roughly 390 genotyped donors. The study was designed to test whether signatures of past pathogen exposure could be identified by cataloging public T cell receptors. The T cell repertoires of around 670 subjects were profiled by immunosequencing and related to cytomegalovirus serostatus. A separate validation cohort of approximately 130 different subjects was used in addition to the roughly 700-subject first cohort. High-throughput TCR immunosequencing, statistical association of individual TCRs with disease status, and machine learning were combined to predict cytomegalovirus infection status. A later analysis re-examined previously published TCR beta repertoires from about 700 donors and added high-resolution HLA genotyping to investigate patterns of TCR occurrence. The later analysis used no new phenotypic data to find candidate immune exposures, relying instead on TCR beta sequences and their occurrence across donors. To decide whether each TCR beta V gene segment behaved as functional or pseudogenic, an earlier analysis of 587 of the donors relied on high-throughput TCR beta sequencing. Alongside the repertoire data, information on donor age, sex, ethnicity and CMV serostatus was compiled. In a later genetic analysis, genome-wide SNP genotypes for about 65% of the roughly 670 donors were used, and that subset was treated as a discovery cohort. All discovery cohort repertoires had been generated using a single sequencing platform. Both class I and class II loci were covered by HLA typing, at four-digit resolution. Typing coverage varied by locus: roughly 629-640 donors for A, B, C, DRB1 and DQB1; roughly 560 for DQA1; more than 600 for DPA1; about 450 for DPB1. About 5 DR-DQ haplotypes were handled as single units for association and clustering, since linkage in the cohort was strong. Across 300 to 500 genotyped donors of the cohort, an average of about 240,000 unique TCR beta nucleotide sequences per donor were sequenced, and roughly 17% of those sequences were non-productive.

The library was prepared using the immunoSEQ multiplex PCR assay. A mixture of 60 forward primers for TCR Vbeta segments and 13 reverse primers for TCR Jbeta segments was used in the multiplex PCR. Amplification of the CDR3 region of rearranged TCR beta genes was performed with a multiplex PCR assay on genomic DNA. On the Illumina HiSeq System, the amplified TCR beta libraries were sequenced as 87-base-pair reads. In the source study's methods: In a later analysis, tens of millions of unique TCR beta chains were counted across the 690 or so repertoires, and approximately 9.9 million of these chains were shared by at least two donors. Raw reads were error-corrected and collapsed into unique sequences with a nearest-neighbor algorithm that merged closely related sequences to remove PCR and sequencing errors. Alignment of CDR3 sequences to IMGT reference sequences was used to assign V, D and J gene segments. Each retained sequence needed at least a six-nucleotide match to both a V gene segment and a J gene segment. A rearrangement counted as productive if the CDR3 had no stop codons and remained in frame with V and J, and every other rearrangement counted as non-productive. Following IMGT convention, CDR3 was defined as the stretch from the second conserved V-encoded cysteine to the conserved J-encoded phenylalanine. The earlier analysis of 500 to 750 of the donors excluded any sequence lacking an unambiguous match to a single V gene segment. In an earlier analysis of 500 to 750 of the donors, V segments were called functional above 56.7% productive rearrangements and were called segregating when the between-donor standard deviation exceeded 5%. A statistical classification framework was built for diagnosing cytomegalovirus status from the catalog of TCR beta chain sequences. In a later analysis, TCR nucleotide sequences were compared against IMGT/GENE-DB human TR gene sequences so that V and J genes could be assigned. Using the TCRdist pipeline, a later analysis assigned CDR3 sequences along with most-parsimonious VDJ recombination scenarios. In a later analysis, each TCR beta chain was defined by its CDR3 amino acid sequence together with its V-gene family, and reads without a unique V-gene family were excluded. A later analysis removed 450 to 600 highly shared, low-generation-probability nucleotide sequences to deal with suspected cross-contamination and a sequencing artifact. In a later analysis, a clonal expansion index was calculated for each public chain from normalized within-repertoire ranks of inferred template counts. Generation probabilities in a later analysis came from a VDJ recombination model fitted to out-of-frame rearrangements, and those results were checked against IGoR. Hypergeometric tests were used in a later analysis to score TCR-TCR, TCR-HLA and TCR-CMV co-occurrence, with a repertoire-size bias correction applied to the TCR pairs. To estimate false discovery rates, a later analysis permuted the HLA or CMV assignments 20 times. A later analysis grouped co-occurring TCRs with DBSCAN, adding TCRdist sequence similarity when clustering within HLA-allele-positive subsets. Repertoires with fewer than 30,000 or more than 120,000 public chains were left out of co-occurrence clustering, as were five repertoires with anomalous nucleotide sharing. Not all clones reach the TCRdb copy of this immuneACCESS table, which keeps in-frame sequences only. Checked studies attribute under half of the gap to unresolved V genes and leave the rest unexplained. D and trimming were read from the DNA, whereas the V and J calls and clone size are those reported in that table. This sample is represented by 150,000 or so clones; 70% to 80% of them were singletons. Of the sample, roughly 7.1% is held by the ten largest clones.

The paper as a whole reports these results and caveats: The only immune exposure information available for the cohort was CMV serostatus. It was suggested by the authors that the approach could potentially be generalized to other disease states and immunological phenotypes. In an earlier analysis of fewer than 700 of the donors, most TCR beta V segments appeared in productive rearrangements about 87% or about 30% of the time, broadly matching IMGT annotations. Presence/absence analyses assumed roughly uniform sequencing depth across donors, an assumption that may not hold. In the study, some 160 TCR beta chains were listed as associated with cytomegalovirus. When HLA alleles, especially DR and DQ, strongly co-occurred, TCR associations were difficult to assign to individual alleles. A further reported finding was that TCR beta sequences accurately predicted the HLA-A and HLA-B alleles for most subjects in the first cohort. While some public TCRs were present in many individuals, most TCR sequences turned up only very rarely across donors. In vitro tests confirmed that a few of the cytomegalovirus-associated TCR beta chains recognize cytomegalovirus antigens. Only TCR beta chains were sequenced in this cohort, and the absence of alpha or paired-chain data limited detectable features. Correlated functional status among segregating V segments might be attributable to linkage disequilibrium, but an unknown experimental factor could not be ruled out. A later analysis found that TCR association rates varied across HLA loci, with DRB1 alleles showing the most associated TCRs and HLA-C alleles the fewest. Because counts were too low, 15 or so rarely observed V segments, including chromosome 9 orphons, were excluded from the earlier analysis of around 640 of the donors. According to a later analysis, parvovirus B19, influenza, CMV and Epstein-Barr virus appeared linked to several top co-occurrence clusters. A later analysis found that HLA-associated TCR beta chains were more clonally expanded and had lower generation probabilities than equally common non-associated chains. A cluster of highly shared sequence variants was judged likely to be a technical artifact of the sequencing pipeline. In a later genetic analysis, a missense DCLRE1C variant was associated with V-gene and J-gene trimming of TCR beta chains, and the association was replicated in an independent cohort. A later genetic analysis reported fewer N-insertions in productive TCRs among donors in an Asian-associated ancestry cluster than the approximately 670-donor mean. A later analysis found that most CMV-associated TCR beta chains appeared HLA-restricted, with HLA associations seemingly driven largely by CMV exposure. Because some donors lacked HLA typing at each locus, the association tests relied only on the typed subset. The classifier was reported to diagnose cytomegalovirus status with high specificity and sensitivity in both the original cohort and the validation cohort. In a later analysis, some 18,000 TCR beta sequences were associated with specific HLA alleles at a false discovery rate of 0.05.

About this clone itself: It has no known antigen specificity. Base qualities are missing; no much larger clone stands one base away.

The cohort consisted of 666 healthy bone marrow donors. At the time of sampling, every cohort member was nominally healthy, though immune exposures that went unrecorded were likely present. The donor tested CMV seropositive and was one of the 289 seropositive cohort members. Each donor provided a peripheral blood sample, and peripheral blood mononuclear cells were used for TCR beta sequencing. Genomic DNA extraction from the blood cell samples was performed with the Qiagen DNeasy Blood Extraction Kit. The sample taken for sequencing was PBMCs. The TCR originated in a man aged 25 to 45 in good health and CMV-seropositive.

The sequenced DNA: TGTGCCAGCAGTTCCCACTCCGTTCAGCCCCAGCATTTT. Its protein product is CASSSHSVQPQHF. Recombination linked TRBV27 to TRBJ1-5, with the D gene uncertain. V drops 4 bases and J drops 6 bases, leaving 10 bases in between. The CDR3 numbers 13 residues from cysteine through phenylalanine. Only the CDR3 part of the read is kept: 39 bases, read in frame from the first base. CDR1 MNHEY and CDR2 SMNVEV were looked up in the germline V gene (reference sequence).